In its sample, the clone carrying this T cell receptor (beta chain) was seen a few times. Its target is unknown. The data belong to a study of blood T cells in healthy people across ages. Next came a second PCR, run for about 7 to 12 cycles, which used a sample-barcoded 5' primer along with a J-beta primer mix. TCRdb analysed the 5' RACE reads with MiXCR anew, one entry per CDR3 protein. The sample has some 1.7 million distinct CDR3 sequences; 28% are singletons. The CDR3 extends over 14 amino acids. Germline V lookup: CDR1 DFQATT, CDR2 SNEGSKA (reference sequence). With 5 bases clipped from V and 5 bases from J, the junction kept 10 bases outside the gene matches. Notes on the study in general: The authors considered diversity estimates from one million T cells to be underestimates. A roughly linear age-dependent decrease characterized TCR beta diversity per million T cells.

The receptor was isolated from a woman younger than 45 in good health. The genes are TRBV20-1 and TRBJ2-5, with 8 bases fitting TRBD1. Sequencing was performed on blood. DNA for the CDR3: TGCAGTGCTTACAGGGGGTTATCATCTGAGACCCAGTACTTC. This translates into CSAYRGLSSETQYF.